Following are 9 T cell receptor beta chains from one sample sequenced in a study of spatial heterogeneity in lung cancer. TCRdb independently ran MiXCR on the 5' RACE reads; one entry per CDR3 protein. The sample shows approximately 40,000 distinct CDR3 sequences, 4% to 6% of them seen only once. As for time point: sample taken at primary tumor resection. The sequenced material consisted of unsorted whole RNA from tumor, nontumor lung or frozen PBMC. The sequencing used PBMCs, collected at surgery. The receptors were sampled from a female donor with early-stage non-small cell lung cancer.

This clonotype was counted many times. This chain joins TRBV3-1 and TRBJ1-1; D call uncertain. The length of the CDR3 is 14 residues. CDR1 is LGHDT and CDR2 is YNNKEL in the germline V gene (reference sequence). Between the trimmed V and J ends, which lost 1 base and 7 bases, there was a span of 13 bases. CDR3 sequence (DNA): TGTGCCAGCAGCCAAGGACCAGGAAGAAATGAAGCTTTCTTT. It yields the protein CASSQGPGRNEAFF.

This clonotype was picked up many times. The V and J genes are TRBV5-1 and TRBJ2-4; D may be TRBD1 or TRBD2 (5 bases each). There are 14 residues in the CDR3. Trimming left V 0 bases short and J 7 bases short, with 11 bases between. Per the germline V gene, CDR1 is SGHRS and CDR2 is YFSETQ. CDR3 in amino acids: CASSLDGASNIQYF. CDR3 nucleotide sequence: TGCGCCAGCAGCTTGGACGGGGCTAGCAACATTCAGTACTTC.

This clonotype came up many times. The rearrangement links TRBV7-9 to TRBJ2-1; 7 positions agree with TRBD2. This CDR3 comprises 16 residues. The ends lost 5 bases at V and 7 bases at J; junction bases unmatched: 14. Germline V gene data show CDR1 as SEHNR and CDR2 as FQNEAQ (reference sequence). The CDR3 sequence: CASSPLAGDTQNEQFF. The DNA for the CDR3 is TGTGCCAGCAGCCCCCTCGCGGGAGATACACAGAATGAGCAGTTCTTC.

The table lists this clonotype with many counts. This rearrangement joins TRBV7-9 to TRBJ1-2, with 7 positions matching TRBD1. The germline gives CDR1 SEHNR, CDR2 FQNEAQ (reference sequence). The CDR3 sequence is 13 residues long. V lost 4 bases to trimming and J lost 7 bases; unmatched junction nucleotides: 6. The CDR3 DNA sequence: TGTGCCAGCAGCTATGGACAGGAAGGTGGCTACACCTTC. It is translated as CASSYGQEGGYTF. The full variable domain, in which reference TRBV7-9 and TRBJ1-2 provide the parts outside the CDR3, is DTGVSQNPRHKITKRGQNVTFRCDPISEHNRLYWYRQTLGQGPEFLTYFQNEAQLEKSRLLSDRFSAERPKGSFSTLEIQRTEQGDSAMYLCASSYGQEGGYTFGSGTRLTVV.

This clonotype was seen a handful of times. The chain couples TRBV20-1 to TRBJ1-1; 12 nucleotides agree with TRBD1. CDR1 and CDR2 from the germline V gene are DFQATT and SNEGSKA (reference sequence). The CDR3 has 16 amino acids. The V and J ends lost 6 bases and 5 bases, in that order; junction bases with no gene match: 13. CDR3 loop: CSALKGTGGRGTEAFF. The CDR3 DNA is TGCAGTGCACTTAAGGGGACAGGGGGCCGGGGAACTGAAGCTTTCTTT.

This chain connects TRBV7-6 to TRBJ1-6, with D perhaps TRBD1 (5 bases). Looked up from germline, CDR1 is SGHVS and CDR2 is FNYEAQ. This CDR3 has 14 amino acids. V lost 5 bases to trimming and J lost 7 bases, with 12 bases between them. The CDR3 DNA follows: TGTGCCAGCAGCCCAGGGTGGTCGAATTCACCCCTCCACTTT. This translates into CASSPGWSNSPLHF.

This clonotype is labeled as medium-sized. This chain joins TRBV6-2 or TRBV6-3 and TRBJ2-2; D remains unclear. Trimming left V 6 bases short and J 7 bases short, with 3 bases between. The CDR3 extends over 10 amino acids. Germline V gene lookup returns CDR1 MNHEY and CDR2 SVGEGT. CDR3 amino acids: CASRDGELFF. As DNA, the CDR3 is TGTGCCAGCAGGGACGGGGAGCTGTTTTTT.

This clonotype was detected once. The rearrangement links TRBV30 to TRBJ2-3; D is possibly TRBD2 (6 bases). The CDR3 consists of 14 residues. Germline CDR1 GTSNPN, CDR2 SVGIG (reference sequence). V was clipped by 3 bases and J by 5 bases, with 15 bases between them. In nucleotides, the CDR3 is TGTGCCTGGAGGAGGGTTGCGGGGTTAGATACGCAGTATTTT. Protein sequence: CAWRRVAGLDTQYF.

A note on this clonotype: A much larger clone is a single base away; this may be a read error. J is TRBJ2-7 and V is TRBV7-2; 11 positions match TRBD1. The CDR3 has 15 residues. Germline lookup yields CDR1 SGHTA and CDR2 FQGNSA. The CDR3 spells CASSSRDRGTYVQYF. CDR3 DNA sequence: TGTGCCAGCAGCTCCCGGGACAGGGGGACCTACGTGCAGTACTTC.